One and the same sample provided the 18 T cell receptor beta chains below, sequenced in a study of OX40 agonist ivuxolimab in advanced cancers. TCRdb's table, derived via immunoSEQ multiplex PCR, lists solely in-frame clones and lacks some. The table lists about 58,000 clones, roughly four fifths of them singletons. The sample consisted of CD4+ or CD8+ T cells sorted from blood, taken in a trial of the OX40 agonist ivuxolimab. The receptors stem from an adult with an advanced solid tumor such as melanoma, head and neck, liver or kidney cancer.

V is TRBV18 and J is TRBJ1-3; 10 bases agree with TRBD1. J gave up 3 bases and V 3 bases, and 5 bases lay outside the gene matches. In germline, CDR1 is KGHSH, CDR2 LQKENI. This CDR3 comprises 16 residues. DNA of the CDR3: TGTGCCAGCTCACCTAGACAGGGGGCGAGTGGAAACACCATATATTTT. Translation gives CASSPRQGASGNTIYF.

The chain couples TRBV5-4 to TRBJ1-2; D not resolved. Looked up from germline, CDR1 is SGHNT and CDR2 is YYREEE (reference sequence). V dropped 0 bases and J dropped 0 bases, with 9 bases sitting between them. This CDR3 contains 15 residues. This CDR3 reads CASSLGVTPNYGYTF. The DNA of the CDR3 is TGTGCCAGCAGCTTGGGTGTGACCCCTAACTATGGCTACACCTTC.

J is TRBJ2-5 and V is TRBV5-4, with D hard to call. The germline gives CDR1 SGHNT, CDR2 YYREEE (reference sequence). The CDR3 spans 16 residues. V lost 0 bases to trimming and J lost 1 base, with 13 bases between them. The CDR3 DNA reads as TGTGCCAGCAGCTTGGGGGGTTGGTTTGGCCAAGAGACCCAGTACTTC. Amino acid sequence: CASSLGGWFGQETQYF.

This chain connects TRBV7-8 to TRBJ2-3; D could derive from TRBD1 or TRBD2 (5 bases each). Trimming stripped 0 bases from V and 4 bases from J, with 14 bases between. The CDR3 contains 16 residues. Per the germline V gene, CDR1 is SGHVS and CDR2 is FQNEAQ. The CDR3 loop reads CASSLALGGGADTQYF. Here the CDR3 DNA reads TGTGCCAGCAGCTTAGCGCTTGGGGGTGGTGCAGATACGCAGTATTTT.

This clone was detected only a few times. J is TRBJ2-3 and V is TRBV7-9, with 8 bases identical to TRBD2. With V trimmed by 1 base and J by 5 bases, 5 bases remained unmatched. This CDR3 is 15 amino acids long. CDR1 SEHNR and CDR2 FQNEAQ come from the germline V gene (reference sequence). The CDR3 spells CASSLGPAGVDTQYF. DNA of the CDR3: TGTGCCAGCAGCTTAGGTCCAGCGGGGGTAGATACGCAGTATTTT.

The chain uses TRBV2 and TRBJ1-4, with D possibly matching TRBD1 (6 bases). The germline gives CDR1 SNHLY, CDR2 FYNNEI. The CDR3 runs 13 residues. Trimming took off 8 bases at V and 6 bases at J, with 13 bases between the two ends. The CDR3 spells CASQGRGHEKLFF. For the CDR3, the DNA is TGTGCCAGCCAAGGACGGGGGCATGAAAAACTGTTTTTT. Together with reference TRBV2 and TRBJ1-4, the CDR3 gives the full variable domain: EPEVTQTPSHQVTQMGQEVILRCVPISNHLYFYWYRQILGQKVEFLVSFYNNEISEKSEIFDDQFSVERPDGSNFTLKIRSTKLEDSAMYFCASQGRGHEKLFFGSGTQLSVL.

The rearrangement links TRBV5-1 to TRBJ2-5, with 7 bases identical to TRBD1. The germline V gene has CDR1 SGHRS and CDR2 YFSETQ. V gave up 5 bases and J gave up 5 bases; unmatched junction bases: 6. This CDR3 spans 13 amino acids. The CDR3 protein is CASSLDRIETQYF. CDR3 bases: TGCGCCAGCAGTCTGGACAGGATTGAGACCCAGTACTTC.

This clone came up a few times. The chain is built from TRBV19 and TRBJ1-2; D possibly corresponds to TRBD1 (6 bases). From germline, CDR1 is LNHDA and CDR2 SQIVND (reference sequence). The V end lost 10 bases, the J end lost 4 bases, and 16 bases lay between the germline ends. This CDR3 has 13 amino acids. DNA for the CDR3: TGTGCCACCCGGACCCAACAGGGCTATGGCTACACCTTC. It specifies CATRTQQGYGYTF. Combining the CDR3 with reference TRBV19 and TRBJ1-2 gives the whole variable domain DGGITQSPKYLFRKEGQNVTLSCEQNLNHDAMYWYRQDPGQGLRLIYYSQIVNDFQKGDIAEGYSVSREKKESFPLTVTSAQKNPTAFYLCATRTQQGYGYTFGSGTRLTVV.

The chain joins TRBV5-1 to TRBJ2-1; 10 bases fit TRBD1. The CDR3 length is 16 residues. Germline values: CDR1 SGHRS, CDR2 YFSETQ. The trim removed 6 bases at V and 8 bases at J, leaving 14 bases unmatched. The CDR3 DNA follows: TGCGCCAGCATCCTTGGAGGGACAGGGGTTGTCGATGAGCAGTTCTTC. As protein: CASILGGTGVVDEQFF.

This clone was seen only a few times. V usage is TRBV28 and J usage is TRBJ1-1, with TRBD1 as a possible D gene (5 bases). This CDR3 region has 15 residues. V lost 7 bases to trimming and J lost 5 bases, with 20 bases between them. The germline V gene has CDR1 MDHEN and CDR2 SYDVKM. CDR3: CASTSGSGERTEAFF. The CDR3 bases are TGTGCCAGCACTTCAGGGAGCGGGGAGAGGACTGAAGCTTTCTTT.

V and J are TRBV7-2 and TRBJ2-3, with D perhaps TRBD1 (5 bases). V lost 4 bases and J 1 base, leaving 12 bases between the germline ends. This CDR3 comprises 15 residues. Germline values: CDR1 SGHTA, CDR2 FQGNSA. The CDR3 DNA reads TGTGCCAGCAGCTCAGGGTTGATCGGCACAGATACGCAGTATTTT. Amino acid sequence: CASSSGLIGTDTQYF.

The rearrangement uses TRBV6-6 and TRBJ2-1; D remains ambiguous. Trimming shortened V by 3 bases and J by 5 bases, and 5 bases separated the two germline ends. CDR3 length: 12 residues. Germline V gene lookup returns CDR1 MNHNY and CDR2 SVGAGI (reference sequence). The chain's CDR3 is CASSYNDNEQFF. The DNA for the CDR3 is TGTGCCAGCAGTTATAATGACAATGAGCAGTTCTTC.

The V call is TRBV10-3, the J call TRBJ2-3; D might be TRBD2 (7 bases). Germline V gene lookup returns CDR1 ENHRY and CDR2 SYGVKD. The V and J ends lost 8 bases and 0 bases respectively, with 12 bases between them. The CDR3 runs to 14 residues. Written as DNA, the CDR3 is TGTGCCATCGAGGGGGGGGCCAGCACAGATACGCAGTATTTT. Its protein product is CAIEGGASTDTQYF.

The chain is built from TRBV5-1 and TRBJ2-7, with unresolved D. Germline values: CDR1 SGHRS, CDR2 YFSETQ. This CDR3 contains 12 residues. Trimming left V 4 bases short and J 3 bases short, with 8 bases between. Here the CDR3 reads CASSGSGYEQYF. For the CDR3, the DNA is TGCGCCAGCAGCGGTAGTGGCTACGAGCAGTACTTC.

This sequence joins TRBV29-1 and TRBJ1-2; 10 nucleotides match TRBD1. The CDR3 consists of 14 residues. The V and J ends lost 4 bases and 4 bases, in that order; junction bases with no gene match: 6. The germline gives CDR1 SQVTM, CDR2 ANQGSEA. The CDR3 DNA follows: TGCAGCGTTGGACAGGGGGCATCGGTCTATGGCTACACCTTC. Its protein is CSVGQGASVYGYTF.

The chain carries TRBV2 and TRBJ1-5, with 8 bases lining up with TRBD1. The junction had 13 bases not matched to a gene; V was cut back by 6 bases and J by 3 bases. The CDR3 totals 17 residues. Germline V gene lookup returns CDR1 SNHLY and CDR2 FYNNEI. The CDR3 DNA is TGTGCCAGCAGCGGGCAGGGGGCCACTTCTTCCAATCAGCCCCAGCATTTT. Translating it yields CASSGQGATSSNQPQHF. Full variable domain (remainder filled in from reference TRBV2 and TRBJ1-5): EPEVTQTPSHQVTQMGQEVILRCVPISNHLYFYWYRQILGQKVEFLVSFYNNEISEKSEIFDDQFSVERPDGSNFTLKIRSTKLEDSAMYFCASSGQGATSSNQPQHFGDGTRLSIL.

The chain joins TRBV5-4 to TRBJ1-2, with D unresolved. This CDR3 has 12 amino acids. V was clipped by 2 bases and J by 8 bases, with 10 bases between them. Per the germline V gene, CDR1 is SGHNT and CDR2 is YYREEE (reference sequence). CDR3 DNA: TGTGCCAGCAGCTTCCCTTTCCGCGGCTACACCTTC. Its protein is CASSFPFRGYTF.

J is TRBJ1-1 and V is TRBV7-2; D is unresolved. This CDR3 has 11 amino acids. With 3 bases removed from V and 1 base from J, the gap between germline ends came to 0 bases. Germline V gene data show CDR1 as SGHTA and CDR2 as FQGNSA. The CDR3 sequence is CASSLNTEAFF. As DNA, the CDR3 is TGTGCCAGCAGCTTGAACACTGAAGCTTTCTTT.